This is a list of T cell receptor beta chains from one sample in a study of T cell changes during pregnancy in multiple sclerosis. Measured with immunoSEQ multiplex PCR; TCRdb has only the in-frame clones, and not every one. In the table there are approximately 70,000 clones, approximately 95% of which are singletons. This specimen consisted of CD4+ T cells from peripheral blood mononuclear cells, obtained after pregnancy. The receptors come from a female donor with multiple sclerosis, enrolled in a pregnancy study. Both conserved end residues are part of each CDR3. A D gene is named only where the DNA matches it firmly. A row's size may be missing; if present it is once, few, many or a size class.

cdr3_aa	cdr3_nt	v_call	clone_size	j_call	d_call
CASRSTGTSYEQYF	TGCGCCAGCCGATCGACAGGGACCTCCTACGAGCAGTACTTC	TRBV5-1	-	TRBJ2-7	TRBD1
CASSLQGARETQYF	TGTGCCAGCAGCTTACAGGGGGCGCGGGAGACCCAGTACTTC	TRBV7-2	once	TRBJ2-5	TRBD1
CASSLEAGGPDF	TGTGCCAGCAGCCTCGAAGCGGGAGGGCCGGACTTC	TRBV11-1	once	TRBJ2-5	TRBD2
CASRTGAPDTQYF	TGTGCCAGCAGGACAGGGGCCCCAGATACGCAGTATTTT	TRBV28	-	TRBJ2-3	TRBD1
CASSHRDTDYEQYF	TGTGCCAGCAGCCACCGGGACACCGATTACGAGCAGTACTTC	TRBV6-6	-	TRBJ2-7	-
CASSPGQRAYEQYF	TGCGCCAGCAGCCCGGGACAGCGAGCCTACGAGCAGTACTTC	TRBV5-1	-	TRBJ2-7	TRBD1
CASSLRAGPLPSTDTQYF	TGTGCCAGCAGTTTACGGGCAGGGCCCTTACCTAGCACAGATACGCAGTATTTT	TRBV27	-	TRBJ2-3	-
CASRVDRASEQYF	TGTGCCAGCAGGGTCGACAGGGCCAGCGAGCAGTACTTC	TRBV7-2	-	TRBJ2-7	TRBD1
CASGLVRPRTDTQYF	TGTGCTAGTGGTTTGGTGCGTCCCAGGACAGATACGCAGTATTTT	TRBV12-5	-	TRBJ2-3	-
CASSVVPPGQGVPDTQYF	TGTGCCAGCAGCGTAGTCCCCCCGGGACAGGGAGTCCCAGATACGCAGTATTTT	TRBV9	-	TRBJ2-3	TRBD1
CATSREWLNSYEQYF	TGTGCCACCAGCAGAGAATGGCTGAACTCCTACGAGCAGTACTTC	TRBV15	-	TRBJ2-7	-
CASSDLLTGGTQYF	TGTGCCAGCAGTGACCTACTAACGGGGGGGACGCAGTATTTT	TRBV2	-	TRBJ2-3	TRBD2
CSVIYRDSLTYGYTF	TGCAGCGTTATCTACCGGGACAGCCTAACCTATGGCTACACCTTC	TRBV29-1	-	TRBJ1-2	TRBD1
CASSLARRGIISNTEAFF	TGTGCCAGCAGCTTAGCGCGCAGGGGCATCATCTCGAACACTGAAGCTTTCTTT	TRBV7-2	-	TRBJ1-1	-
CSAVGGTGVYNEQFF	TGCAGCGCCGTAGGGGGGACAGGGGTTTACAATGAGCAGTTCTTC	TRBV29-1	few	TRBJ2-1	TRBD1
CASGTGQTYTGELFF	TGTGCCAGTGGAACGGGACAGACATACACCGGGGAGCTGTTTTTT	TRBV19	-	TRBJ2-2	TRBD1
CASSETSARTDTQYF	TGTGCCAGCAGTGAGACTAGCGCGCGCACAGATACGCAGTATTTT	TRBV6-4	-	TRBJ2-3	TRBD2
CASSGTGGWNTEAFF	TGTGCCAGCAGCGGTACAGGGGGCTGGAACACTGAAGCTTTCTTT	TRBV5-5	-	TRBJ1-1	TRBD1
CASSVAGTGGRDYGYTF	TGTGCCAGCAGCGTAGCCGGGACAGGGGGGAGGGACTATGGCTACACCTTC	TRBV9	-	TRBJ1-2	TRBD1
CASSTGTSGRGKGETQYF	TGTGCCAGCAGCACGGGGACTAGCGGGAGGGGAAAGGGAGAGACCCAGTACTTC	TRBV9	-	TRBJ2-5	TRBD2
CASSLVDAREGQYF	TGTGCCAGCAGTTTGGTTGACGCAAGGGAGGGGCAGTACTTC	TRBV28	-	TRBJ2-7	TRBD2
CAISERGYEQYF	TGTGCCATCAGTGAGAGAGGGTACGAGCAGTACTTC	TRBV10-3	-	TRBJ2-7	-
CASSASGTYEQYF	TGTGCCAGTAGTGCTAGCGGAACCTACGAGCAGTACTTC	TRBV19	-	TRBJ2-7	TRBD2
CASSAPQGNNYGYTF	TGTGCCAGCAGCGCCCCTCAGGGGAACAACTATGGCTACACCTTC	TRBV28	-	TRBJ1-2	-
CASGETASNQPQHF	TGTGCCAGCGGTGAGACAGCGAGCAATCAGCCCCAGCATTTT	TRBV28	-	TRBJ1-5	-
CASSETSGSRNEQFF	TGTGCCAGCAGTGAGACTAGCGGGAGTCGCAATGAGCAGTTCTTC	TRBV9	-	TRBJ2-1	TRBD2
CSVGQGASYEQYF	TGCAGCGTGGGACAGGGGGCATCCTACGAGCAGTACTTC	TRBV29-1	-	TRBJ2-7	TRBD1
CASNQGARGGYTF	TGTGCCAGCAACCAGGGGGCGCGGGGTGGCTACACCTTC	TRBV6-5	-	TRBJ1-2	TRBD1
CASSSGRGRSRDEQFF	TGTGCCAGCAGCTCTGGGAGGGGGAGATCACGCGATGAGCAGTTCTTC	TRBV11-2	-	TRBJ2-1	-
CASSERWTGVGNIQYF	TGTGCCAGCAGTGAAAGGTGGACAGGGGTGGGAAACATTCAGTACTTC	TRBV2	-	TRBJ2-4	TRBD1
CSVPTWDRENTQYF	TGCAGCGTTCCCACCTGGGACAGAGAAAATACGCAGTATTTT	TRBV29-1	-	TRBJ2-3	TRBD1
CASKLSGGPANEQFF	TGTGCCAGCAAACTTAGTGGAGGACCGGCGAATGAGCAGTTCTTC	TRBV28	once	TRBJ2-1	-
CASSQVVEYRRDLSSYEQYF	TGTGCCAGCAGCCAAGTGGTCGAATATCGGCGGGACCTCTCCTCCTACGAGCAGTACTTC	TRBV4-2	-	TRBJ2-7	-
CASRPGQGYNEQFF	TGTGCCAGCAGACCGGGACAGGGCTACAATGAGCAGTTCTTC	TRBV21-1	-	TRBJ2-1	-
CASSLGTTETQYF	TGTGCCAGCAGTTTAGGGACTACAGAGACCCAGTACTTC	TRBV28	-	TRBJ2-5	TRBD2
CASSIGAGGPYNEQFF	TGTGCCAGTAGTATAGGGGCGGGAGGGCCCTACAATGAGCAGTTCTTC	TRBV19	-	TRBJ2-1	TRBD2
CASSINYEQYF	TGTGCCAGCAGCATCAACTACGAGCAGTACTTC	TRBV28	-	TRBJ2-7	-
CASSEARLAANNEQFF	TGTGCCAGCAGTGAAGCGCGACTAGCGGCAAACAATGAGCAGTTCTTC	TRBV6-1	-	TRBJ2-1	TRBD2
CASSHAQGYEQYF	TGTGCCAGCAGCCACGCCCAGGGCTACGAGCAGTACTTC	TRBV7-3	-	TRBJ2-7	-
CASSFQAGVGYEQYF	TGTGCCAGCAGTTTTCAGGCAGGTGTGGGCTACGAGCAGTACTTC	TRBV27	-	TRBJ2-7	-
CASSPTGGDYEQYF	TGTGCCAGCAGTCCGACAGGTGGGGATTACGAGCAGTACTTC	TRBV6-1	-	TRBJ2-7	-
CASSISPGLGETQYF	TGTGCCAGTAGTATCAGCCCGGGACTAGGGGAGACCCAGTACTTC	TRBV19	-	TRBJ2-5	TRBD2
CASSQDWGGRARQETQYF	TGCGCCAGCAGCCAAGATTGGGGCGGGAGGGCCCGGCAAGAGACCCAGTACTTC	TRBV4-3	once	TRBJ2-5	TRBD2
CASSLTGGTEAFF	TGTGCCAGCAGCTTGACAGGCGGAACTGAAGCTTTCTTT	TRBV7-3	-	TRBJ1-1	-
CSTIWGHGNEQFF	TGCAGCACCATATGGGGACATGGAAATGAGCAGTTCTTC	TRBV29-1	-	TRBJ2-1	-
CASSSPPYEQYF	TGTGCCAGCAGTTCCCCCCCATACGAGCAGTACTTC	TRBV28	-	TRBJ2-7	-
CASRTGRLLGDNEQFF	TGTGCCAGCAGGACAGGGCGACTCTTGGGGGACAATGAGCAGTTCTTC	TRBV5-8	-	TRBJ2-1	TRBD1